These 15 T cell receptor beta chains were sequenced from one sample in a study of T cell responses to AZD1222 COVID-19 vaccine. Data came from immunoSEQ multiplex PCR; TCRdb stores just in-frame clones and leaves some out. The sample includes 160,000 or so clones, 94% of them seen just once. Sample: peripheral blood, taken 28 days after the second AZD1222 dose. The source of these receptors is an adult who received the AZD1222 COVID-19 vaccine.

This clone has more than one count but fewer than ten. The chain employs TRBV6-2 or TRBV6-3 and TRBJ2-7; no clear D. There are 14 residues in the CDR3. Looked up from germline, CDR1 is MNHEY and CDR2 is SVGEGT. V was trimmed by 0 bases and J by 3 bases, leaving 9 bases between them. CDR3 residues: CASSYSQSNYEQYF. The CDR3 nucleotides read TGTGCCAGCAGTTACTCACAGAGCAACTACGAGCAGTACTTC.

This clone appeared once. This chain connects TRBV9 to TRBJ2-7; no firm D call. The V end lost 0 bases, the J end lost 3 bases, and 7 bases lay between the germline ends. Germline V gene lookup returns CDR1 SGDLS and CDR2 YYNGEE. The CDR3 length is 13 residues. CDR3 sequence (DNA): TGTGCCAGCAGCGTAGAACCACGCTACGAGCAGTACTTC. Translated: CASSVEPRYEQYF.

This chain connects TRBV6-4 to TRBJ1-5; D is undetermined. Trimming shortened V by 1 base and J by 4 bases, and 8 bases separated the two germline ends. Germline-derived CDR1 and CDR2 are MRHNA and SNTAGT. This CDR3 is 14 amino acids long. In DNA, the CDR3 is TGTGCCAGCAGTGACTATGTGGGGAATCAGCCCCAGCATTTT. Translated: CASSDYVGNQPQHF.

V usage is TRBV18 and J usage is TRBJ2-1; 11 bases agree with TRBD1. Germline V gives CDR1 KGHSH, CDR2 LQKENI. This CDR3 has 19 residues. The ends lost 1 base at V and 0 bases at J; junction bases unmatched: 8. CDR3: CASSPRGTGGYFSYNEQFF. DNA of the CDR3: TGTGCCAGCTCACCACGAGGGACAGGGGGGTATTTCTCCTACAATGAGCAGTTCTTC.

CDR3 DNA: TGTGCCACCAGCGAAGTACGGACAGGGGGCACAGATACGCAGTATTTT. Protein: CATSEVRTGGTDTQYF. The chain combines TRBV24-1 with TRBJ2-3; the match to TRBD1 covers 9 bases. Germline V gene data show CDR1 as KGHDR and CDR2 as SFDVKD. The CDR3 loop spans 16 amino acids. V lost 7 bases, J lost 1 base, and 8 bases stayed unmatched.

The chain uses TRBV7-9 and TRBJ2-3; D ambiguous. The ends were cut back, 11 bases at V and 4 bases at J, with 13 bases in the middle. CDR1 is SEHNR and CDR2 is FQNEAQ in the germline V gene (reference sequence). The CDR3 runs 12 residues. DNA of the CDR3: TGTGCCCACTATCGCCCCCCAGATACGCAGTATTTT. It is translated as CAHYRPPDTQYF.

This chain links TRBV27 with TRBJ2-1, with D perhaps TRBD2 (5 bases). V lost 2 bases, J lost 0 bases, and 11 bases lay in between. Germline loops: CDR1 MNHEY, CDR2 SMNVEV (reference sequence). The CDR3 covers 16 residues. In DNA form, the CDR3 reads TGTGCCAGCAGTTTAAGAGGGTTCAGCTCCTACAATGAGCAGTTCTTC. Protein sequence: CASSLRGFSSYNEQFF.

This chain uses TRBV30 with TRBJ2-7; TRBD2 matches at 8 bases. J was trimmed by 2 bases and V by 3 bases; bases with no gene match: 9. This CDR3 has 15 amino acids. In germline, CDR1 is GTSNPN, CDR2 SVGIG (reference sequence). CDR3 nucleotide sequence: TGTGCCTGGAGGTTTCGGGCTAGCGGGCCCTACGAGCAGTACTTC. Translating gives CAWRFRASGPYEQYF.

The V gene is TRBV5-1, the J gene TRBJ1-2, with 9 bases lining up with TRBD1. Germline V gene data show CDR1 as SGHRS and CDR2 as YFSETQ. This CDR3 contains 15 residues. Trimming at V came to 4 bases and at J to 7 bases, leaving 11 bases not matched to a gene. The CDR3 DNA reads TGCGCCAGCAGCCTCTCCACAGGGGGCGTTCTTGGCTACACCTTC. This gives the protein CASSLSTGGVLGYTF.

The chain recombines TRBV4-1 with TRBJ1-1; D perhaps matches TRBD1 (5 bases). The germline V and J ends were trimmed by 3 bases and 4 bases, with 18 bases remaining between them. The CDR3 is 16 amino acids. In germline, CDR1 is MGHRA, CDR2 YSYEKL. CDR3 DNA sequence: TGCGCCAGCAGCCACCCGGGACTCTACTCGGGCACTGAAGCTTTCTTT. It translates to CASSHPGLYSGTEAFF.

V and J are TRBV18 and TRBJ2-1; 11 bases fit TRBD2. The CDR3 totals 19 residues. CDR1 KGHSH and CDR2 LQKENI come from the germline V gene. J lost 0 bases, V lost 3 bases, and 10 bases had no gene match. CDR3 region: CASSPPPGTSGSSYNEQFF. The CDR3 nucleotides are TGTGCCAGCTCACCGCCTCCCGGGACTAGCGGCAGCTCCTACAATGAGCAGTTCTTC.

To note about this clone: This specimen includes other DNA sequences encoding the same CDR3. The rearrangement uses TRBV9 and TRBJ1-1, with 11 bases identical to TRBD1. V was clipped by 3 bases and J by 2 bases; unmatched bases: 3. Germline loops: CDR1 SGDLS, CDR2 YYNGEE. The CDR3 runs 15 residues. The CDR3 DNA follows: TGTGCCAGCAGCGCAGGGACAGGGGGAAACACTGAAGCTTTCTTT. Amino acid sequence: CASSAGTGGNTEAFF.

J is TRBJ2-7 and V is TRBV28, with 9 nucleotides matching TRBD1. V was clipped by 8 bases and J by 4 bases; unmatched bases: 9. CDR1 is MDHEN and CDR2 is SYDVKM in the germline V gene. The CDR3 loop spans 14 amino acids. Here the CDR3 reads CASWGQGVRYEQYF. The CDR3 DNA reads as TGTGCCAGCTGGGGACAGGGAGTAAGGTACGAGCAGTACTTC.

V and J are TRBV5-1 and TRBJ2-6; TRBD1 matches 7 bases. The CDR3 consists of 16 residues. Unmatched junction bases numbered 8, after V lost 4 bases and J lost 4 bases. Germline lookup yields CDR1 SGHRS and CDR2 YFSETQ. CDR3 residues: CASSTETGSGANVLTF. The CDR3 DNA reads as TGCGCCAGCAGCACTGAGACAGGGTCCGGGGCCAACGTCCTGACTTTC. Full variable domain (outside the CDR3, taken from reference TRBV5-1 and TRBJ2-6): KAGVTQTPRYLIKTRGQQVTLSCSPISGHRSVSWYQQTPGQGLQFLFEYFSETQRNKGNFPGRFSGRQFSNSRSEMNVSTLELGDSALYLCASSTETGSGANVLTFGAGSRLTVL.

The chain uses TRBV19 and TRBJ1-6; perhaps TRBD1 as D (6 bases). Trimming took 0 bases from V and 10 from J, leaving 13 bases between them. Germline-derived CDR1 and CDR2 are LNHDA and SQIVND (reference sequence). CDR3 length: 15 amino acids. This CDR3 is CASSIDGGTFSPLHF. DNA of the CDR3: TGTGCCAGTAGTATAGATGGCGGGACATTCTCACCCCTCCACTTT.